A selection of T cell receptor beta chains follows, all from one sample in a study of cytomegalovirus exposure and HLA in healthy donors. Only in-frame clones appear in the TCRdb table, and some are missing; sequencing was by immunoSEQ multiplex PCR. The sample records roughly 80,000 clones, more than 55% being singletons. Sequencing was done on a sample of PBMCs. The source of these receptors is a man aged 55-75 years in good health and CMV-seropositive. CDR3s include the opening cysteine and the closing phenylalanine or tryptophan. Each record gives: D gene, J gene, V gene, CDR3 length, clone size, CDR3 protein, CDR3 DNA. D genes are given only for firm matches. Size values are once, few and many counts, or a class for expanded clones, and some rows have none.

D gene: TRBD2; J gene: TRBJ2-7; V gene: TRBV28; CDR3 length: 13; clone size: -; CDR3 protein: CAITGLAGDEQYF; CDR3 DNA: TGTGCCATTACCGGACTAGCGGGAGACGAGCAGTACTTC
D gene: -; J gene: TRBJ2-5; V gene: TRBV21-1; CDR3 length: 16; clone size: -; CDR3 protein: CASNIPGTGPGETQYF; CDR3 DNA: TGTGCCAGCAACATACCAGGAACAGGGCCCGGAGAGACCCAGTACTTC
D gene: TRBD1; J gene: TRBJ1-6; V gene: TRBV25-1; CDR3 length: 18; clone size: -; CDR3 protein: CASSESRGQPRGLSPLHF; CDR3 DNA: TGTGCCAGCAGTGAATCTCGGGGACAGCCTAGAGGGTTATCACCCCTCCACTTT
D gene: -; J gene: TRBJ1-1; V gene: TRBV7-9; CDR3 length: 16; clone size: -; CDR3 protein: CASSLGAGVMNTEAFF; CDR3 DNA: TGTGCCAGCAGCTTAGGTGCGGGGGTTATGAACACTGAAGCTTTCTTT
D gene: TRBD2; J gene: TRBJ2-1; V gene: TRBV28; CDR3 length: 16; clone size: -; CDR3 protein: CASSPRLAGEGNEQFF; CDR3 DNA: TGTGCCAGCAGTCCTAGACTAGCGGGAGAGGGTAATGAGCAGTTCTTC
D gene: TRBD1; J gene: TRBJ2-5; V gene: TRBV15; CDR3 length: 16; clone size: -; CDR3 protein: CATSRVPTGGRETQYF; CDR3 DNA: TGTGCCACCAGCAGAGTGCCAACAGGGGGCCGAGAGACCCAGTACTTC
D gene: -; J gene: TRBJ2-5; V gene: TRBV19; CDR3 length: 13; clone size: -; CDR3 protein: CASSIALQETQYF; CDR3 DNA: TGTGCCAGTAGTATAGCCCTGCAAGAGACCCAGTACTTC
D gene: TRBD2; J gene: TRBJ2-3; V gene: TRBV30; CDR3 length: 17; clone size: -; CDR3 protein: CAWSGVLAGGHTDTQYF; CDR3 DNA: TGTGCCTGGAGTGGGGTACTAGCGGGAGGGCACACAGATACGCAGTATTTT
D gene: -; J gene: TRBJ2-7; V gene: TRBV7-2; CDR3 length: 13; clone size: -; CDR3 protein: CASSLSVSYEQYF; CDR3 DNA: TGTGCCAGCAGCTTAAGCGTTTCCTACGAGCAGTACTTC
D gene: TRBD1; J gene: TRBJ1-6; V gene: TRBV5-4; CDR3 length: 14; clone size: -; CDR3 protein: CASSSQGANSPLHF; CDR3 DNA: TGTGCCAGCAGTTCCCAGGGGGCGAATTCACCCCTCCACTTT
D gene: TRBD1; J gene: TRBJ2-7; V gene: TRBV18; CDR3 length: 12; clone size: -; CDR3 protein: CASSVTGNEQYF; CDR3 DNA: TGTGCCAGCTCCGTGACAGGGAACGAGCAGTACTTC
D gene: -; J gene: TRBJ2-5; V gene: TRBV6-5; CDR3 length: 13; clone size: -; CDR3 protein: CASSLHRVETQYF; CDR3 DNA: TGTGCCAGCAGCCTTCACAGGGTAGAGACCCAGTACTTC
D gene: -; J gene: TRBJ2-7; V gene: TRBV6-5; CDR3 length: 15; clone size: few; CDR3 protein: CASSPTGTRTYEQYF; CDR3 DNA: TGTGCCAGCAGTCCAACCGGGACACGGACATACGAGCAGTACTTC
D gene: -; J gene: TRBJ2-3; V gene: TRBV15; CDR3 length: 17; clone size: few; CDR3 protein: CATSRDGGGGVADTQYF; CDR3 DNA: TGTGCCACCAGCAGAGATGGTGGCGGAGGGGTGGCAGATACGCAGTATTTT
D gene: TRBD1; J gene: TRBJ2-7; V gene: TRBV6-6; CDR3 length: 15; clone size: -; CDR3 protein: CASSPLGTGGHEQYF; CDR3 DNA: TGTGCCAGCAGCCCACTTGGGACAGGGGGCCACGAGCAGTACTTC
D gene: TRBD1; J gene: TRBJ2-2; V gene: TRBV19; CDR3 length: 15; clone size: -; CDR3 protein: CASSKTGLNTGELFF; CDR3 DNA: TGTGCCAGTAGTAAGACAGGGCTCAACACCGGGGAGCTGTTTTTT
D gene: -; J gene: TRBJ1-1; V gene: TRBV6-6; CDR3 length: 13; clone size: -; CDR3 protein: CASTATTGTKAFF; CDR3 DNA: TGTGCCAGCACCGCTACCACCGGGACAAAAGCTTTCTTT
D gene: -; J gene: TRBJ1-5; V gene: TRBV2; CDR3 length: 14; clone size: -; CDR3 protein: CASSEVIGDQPQHF; CDR3 DNA: TGTGCCAGCAGTGAAGTGATAGGGGATCAGCCCCAGCATTTT
D gene: -; J gene: TRBJ1-1; V gene: TRBV11-2; CDR3 length: 15; clone size: -; CDR3 protein: CASSPAPGQPTEAFF; CDR3 DNA: TGTGCCAGCAGCCCCGCCCCGGGACAACCCACTGAAGCTTTCTTT
D gene: TRBD1; J gene: TRBJ2-7; V gene: TRBV4-2; CDR3 length: 16; clone size: -; CDR3 protein: CASSQGVGTGGYEQYF; CDR3 DNA: TGTGCCAGCAGCCAAGGTGTAGGGACAGGGGGCTACGAGCAGTACTTC
D gene: TRBD1; J gene: TRBJ2-7; V gene: TRBV29-1; CDR3 length: 12; clone size: -; CDR3 protein: CSAFRDRGEQYF; CDR3 DNA: TGCAGCGCCTTCCGGGACAGGGGCGAGCAGTACTTC
D gene: TRBD1; J gene: TRBJ1-4; V gene: TRBV7-9; CDR3 length: 14; clone size: once; CDR3 protein: CASSSKQGNGKLFF; CDR3 DNA: TGTGCCAGCAGCTCGAAACAGGGGAATGGAAAACTGTTTTTT
D gene: TRBD1; J gene: TRBJ2-3; V gene: TRBV2; CDR3 length: 16; clone size: -; CDR3 protein: CASSEAGGTGRNTQYF; CDR3 DNA: TGTGCCAGCAGTGAAGCCGGGGGGACAGGGCGGAATACGCAGTATTTT
D gene: -; J gene: TRBJ1-3; V gene: TRBV7-2; CDR3 length: 16; clone size: -; CDR3 protein: CASSLEPRTSGNTIYF; CDR3 DNA: TGTGCCAGCAGCTTAGAACCGCGTACCTCTGGAAACACCATATATTTT
D gene: -; J gene: TRBJ2-5; V gene: TRBV27; CDR3 length: 15; clone size: -; CDR3 protein: CASSRTPQGQETQYF; CDR3 DNA: TGTGCCAGCAGCCGGACCCCGCAGGGCCAAGAGACCCAGTACTTC
D gene: -; J gene: TRBJ2-1; V gene: TRBV5-1; CDR3 length: 13; clone size: -; CDR3 protein: CASSFVGPGEQFF; CDR3 DNA: TGCGCCAGCAGCTTTGTGGGGCCCGGCGAGCAGTTCTTC
D gene: -; J gene: TRBJ1-2; V gene: TRBV10-2; CDR3 length: 13; clone size: -; CDR3 protein: CASTPGDVYGYTF; CDR3 DNA: TGCGCCAGTACCCCAGGGGATGTCTATGGCTACACCTTC
D gene: -; J gene: TRBJ2-3; V gene: TRBV28; CDR3 length: 14; clone size: few; CDR3 protein: CASSFVAGTDTQYF; CDR3 DNA: TGTGCCAGCAGTTTTGTAGCGGGCACAGATACGCAGTATTTT
D gene: TRBD1; J gene: TRBJ2-2; V gene: TRBV7-9; CDR3 length: 14; clone size: -; CDR3 protein: CASNPGGVNRELFF; CDR3 DNA: TGTGCCAGCAACCCAGGGGGCGTCAACCGGGAGCTGTTTTTT
D gene: TRBD2; J gene: TRBJ2-2; V gene: TRBV19; CDR3 length: 15; clone size: -; CDR3 protein: CASSHSRGEIGELFF; CDR3 DNA: TGTGCCAGTAGTCATTCCCGGGGGGAGATCGGGGAGCTGTTTTTT
D gene: -; J gene: TRBJ1-4; V gene: TRBV7-9; CDR3 length: 16; clone size: once; CDR3 protein: CSSSFLQGGLNEKLFF; CDR3 DNA: TGTTCCAGCAGCTTTTTACAGGGAGGGCTTAATGAAAAACTGTTTTTT
D gene: TRBD1; J gene: TRBJ1-1; V gene: TRBV27; CDR3 length: 16; clone size: -; CDR3 protein: CASRPGQGAIFTEAFF; CDR3 DNA: TGTGCCAGCAGACCTGGACAGGGGGCAATATTTACTGAAGCTTTCTTT
D gene: -; J gene: TRBJ1-2; V gene: TRBV27; CDR3 length: 13; clone size: -; CDR3 protein: CASNLGGYYGYTF; CDR3 DNA: TGTGCCAGCAATTTAGGAGGGTACTATGGCTACACCTTC
D gene: TRBD2; J gene: TRBJ2-1; V gene: TRBV7-9; CDR3 length: 15; clone size: -; CDR3 protein: CASSNSAGAYNEQFF; CDR3 DNA: TGTGCCAGCAGCAACTCGGCGGGGGCCTACAATGAGCAGTTCTTC
D gene: -; J gene: TRBJ1-1; V gene: TRBV5-1; CDR3 length: 15; clone size: -; CDR3 protein: CASSSKQGMNTEAFF; CDR3 DNA: TGCGCCAGCAGCTCTAAACAGGGTATGAACACTGAAGCTTTCTTT
D gene: TRBD1; J gene: TRBJ2-1; V gene: TRBV19; CDR3 length: 15; clone size: -; CDR3 protein: CASSLPGQLYNEQFF; CDR3 DNA: TGTGCCAGTAGTCTCCCGGGACAGCTATACAATGAGCAGTTCTTC
D gene: -; J gene: TRBJ1-5; V gene: TRBV14; CDR3 length: 12; clone size: -; CDR3 protein: CASSYRNQPQHF; CDR3 DNA: TGTGCCAGCAGCTACAGGAATCAGCCCCAGCATTTT
D gene: TRBD2; J gene: TRBJ2-5; V gene: TRBV6-1; CDR3 length: 13; clone size: -; CDR3 protein: CASRGLARETQYF; CDR3 DNA: TGTGCCAGCAGAGGACTAGCTAGGGAGACCCAGTACTTC
D gene: -; J gene: TRBJ1-5; V gene: TRBV11-2; CDR3 length: 13; clone size: few; CDR3 protein: CASSWAQYQPQHF; CDR3 DNA: TGTGCCAGCAGCTGGGCCCAATATCAGCCCCAGCATTTT
D gene: -; J gene: TRBJ2-1; V gene: TRBV7-9; CDR3 length: 14; clone size: -; CDR3 protein: CASSLAVPYNEQFF; CDR3 DNA: TGTGCCAGCAGTCTAGCAGTGCCCTACAATGAGCAGTTCTTC
D gene: -; J gene: TRBJ2-5; V gene: TRBV4-2; CDR3 length: 13; clone size: few; CDR3 protein: CASSQDGSEAQYF; CDR3 DNA: TGTGCCAGCAGCCAAGACGGATCGGAGGCCCAGTACTTC
D gene: TRBD1; J gene: TRBJ1-4; V gene: TRBV2; CDR3 length: 20; clone size: -; CDR3 protein: CASTKKGTGLRWYANEKLFF; CDR3 DNA: TGTGCCAGCACCAAAAAGGGGACAGGGCTAAGGTGGTATGCTAATGAAAAACTGTTTTTT
D gene: -; J gene: TRBJ1-1; V gene: TRBV10-1; CDR3 length: 14; clone size: few; CDR3 protein: CASSLDRRVTEAFF; CDR3 DNA: TGCGCCAGCAGTTTAGACAGGCGAGTCACTGAAGCTTTCTTT
D gene: TRBD2; J gene: TRBJ2-3; V gene: TRBV19; CDR3 length: 15; clone size: -; CDR3 protein: CASSPGLDSTDTQYF; CDR3 DNA: TGTGCCAGTAGTCCCGGACTAGATTCCACAGATACGCAGTATTTT
D gene: -; J gene: TRBJ2-7; V gene: TRBV30; CDR3 length: 11; clone size: few; CDR3 protein: CAWSIRYEQYF; CDR3 DNA: TGTGCCTGGAGTATCCGCTACGAGCAGTACTTC
D gene: TRBD1; J gene: TRBJ1-1; V gene: TRBV7-8; CDR3 length: 14; clone size: -; CDR3 protein: CASSWDSSTTEAFF; CDR3 DNA: TGTGCCAGCAGCTGGGACAGCTCGACCACTGAAGCTTTCTTT
D gene: -; J gene: TRBJ2-2; V gene: TRBV29-1; CDR3 length: 11; clone size: -; CDR3 protein: CSVGKTGELFF; CDR3 DNA: TGCAGCGTCGGGAAGACCGGGGAGCTGTTTTTT
D gene: TRBD1; J gene: TRBJ1-4; V gene: TRBV19; CDR3 length: 15; clone size: -; CDR3 protein: CASSAGQGLGEKLFF; CDR3 DNA: TGTGCCAGTAGTGCCGGACAGGGTTTGGGTGAAAAACTGTTTTTT
D gene: TRBD2; J gene: TRBJ2-3; V gene: TRBV5-1; CDR3 length: 17; clone size: -; CDR3 protein: CASSLDRTSGFTDTQYF; CDR3 DNA: TGCGCCAGCAGCTTGGACAGGACTAGCGGGTTCACAGATACGCAGTATTTT
D gene: -; J gene: TRBJ1-2; V gene: TRBV4-3; CDR3 length: 14; clone size: once; CDR3 protein: CASSQGGLSYGYTF; CDR3 DNA: TGCGCCAGCAGCCAAGGGGGACTGTCTTATGGCTACACCTTC
D gene: -; J gene: TRBJ2-7; V gene: TRBV28; CDR3 length: 13; clone size: -; CDR3 protein: CASSLTTLYEQYF; CDR3 DNA: TGTGCCAGCAGTTTGACTACTCTCTACGAGCAGTACTTC
D gene: TRBD2; J gene: TRBJ2-3; V gene: TRBV15; CDR3 length: 16; clone size: -; CDR3 protein: CATSRDSGRVADTQYF; CDR3 DNA: TGTGCCACCAGCAGAGACAGCGGGAGGGTAGCAGATACGCAGTATTTT
D gene: TRBD1; J gene: TRBJ1-4; V gene: TRBV7-8; CDR3 length: 17; clone size: -; CDR3 protein: CASTLRDRAFKDEKLFF; CDR3 DNA: TGTGCCAGCACCCTCCGAGACAGGGCTTTCAAGGATGAAAAACTGTTTTTT
D gene: -; J gene: TRBJ1-5; V gene: TRBV30; CDR3 length: 13; clone size: -; CDR3 protein: CAWAGQNNQPQHF; CDR3 DNA: TGTGCCTGGGCTGGACAGAACAATCAGCCCCAGCATTTT
D gene: -; J gene: TRBJ1-4; V gene: TRBV6-6; CDR3 length: 11; clone size: -; CDR3 protein: CASSPSEKLFF; CDR3 DNA: TGTGCCAGCAGTCCGAGCGAAAAACTGTTTTTT